A selection of T cell receptor beta chains follows, all from one sample in a study of cytomegalovirus exposure and HLA in healthy donors. Clones were sequenced by immunoSEQ multiplex PCR, and TCRdb holds only the in-frame ones, with some missing. In total, the table holds approximately 46,000 clones. The sample taken for sequencing was PBMCs. These receptors were collected from a male donor in good health and CMV-seronegative. Both conserved end residues are part of each CDR3. A D gene is named only where the DNA matches it firmly. The size field is filled for only some rows; it gives once, few, many or a size class.

J gene: TRBJ2-1
D gene: .
clone size: .
V gene: TRBV7-6
CDR3 DNA: TGTGCCAGCAGCTTTCGGGATGAGCAGTTCTTC
CDR3 protein: CASSFRDEQFF

J gene: TRBJ2-5
D gene: .
clone size: .
V gene: TRBV7-6
CDR3 DNA: TGTGCCAGCAGCTCCAAGGGGGCGGGACTCGGGGAGACCCAGTACTTC
CDR3 protein: CASSSKGAGLGETQYF

J gene: TRBJ1-3
D gene: .
clone size: .
V gene: TRBV27
CDR3 DNA: TGTGCCAGCAGTTCGGCGGCGAGAAACACCATATATTTT
CDR3 protein: CASSSAARNTIYF

J gene: TRBJ1-1
D gene: .
clone size: .
V gene: TRBV5-1
CDR3 DNA: TGCGCCAGCAGCTTGAGTAGGATAGGGAGGGGAGGTGAAGCTTTCTTT
CDR3 protein: CASSLSRIGRGGEAFF

J gene: TRBJ2-5
D gene: TRBD1
clone size: .
V gene: TRBV5-1
CDR3 DNA: TGCGCCAGCAGTTGGTCCGGGACAGGGGGCCAAGAGACCCAGTACTTC
CDR3 protein: CASSWSGTGGQETQYF

J gene: TRBJ2-1
D gene: TRBD2
clone size: .
V gene: TRBV5-4
CDR3 DNA: TGTGCCAGCAGCTTGCAACTAGCGGGCAATGAGCAGTTCTTC
CDR3 protein: CASSLQLAGNEQFF

J gene: TRBJ2-1
D gene: TRBD2
clone size: .
V gene: TRBV9
CDR3 DNA: TGTGCCAGCAGCGTGGGAGGGACGGTAAATGAGCAGTTCTTC
CDR3 protein: CASSVGGTVNEQFF

J gene: TRBJ2-1
D gene: TRBD2
clone size: .
V gene: TRBV4-2
CDR3 DNA: TGTGCCAGCAGCTCCACCGGGGGCGGGAGGAGTATCTACAATGAGCAGTTCTTC
CDR3 protein: CASSSTGGGRSIYNEQFF

J gene: TRBJ1-4
D gene: .
clone size: .
V gene: TRBV2
CDR3 DNA: TGTGCCAGCAGTGTTGAGGGCGCGGGAGAAAAACTGTTTTTT
CDR3 protein: CASSVEGAGEKLFF

J gene: TRBJ2-7
D gene: TRBD1
clone size: .
V gene: TRBV28
CDR3 DNA: TGTGCCAGCAGCACCCGGACAGGGCCCCGCTCCTACGAGCAGTACTTC
CDR3 protein: CASSTRTGPRSYEQYF

J gene: TRBJ2-7
D gene: TRBD1
clone size: .
V gene: TRBV5-6
CDR3 DNA: TGTGCCAGCAGCCGGACAGGGGACCCCTACGAGCAGTACTTC
CDR3 protein: CASSRTGDPYEQYF

J gene: TRBJ2-7
D gene: .
clone size: medium-sized
V gene: TRBV19
CDR3 DNA: TGTGCCAGTAGTATTGACGCGCGGAGGGTAAACTCCTACGAGCAGTACTTC
CDR3 protein: CASSIDARRVNSYEQYF

J gene: TRBJ2-1
D gene: .
clone size: .
V gene: TRBV7-3
CDR3 DNA: TGTGCCAGCAGCTCCTCTGGCGGCAATGAGCAGTTCTTC
CDR3 protein: CASSSSGGNEQFF

J gene: TRBJ2-7
D gene: TRBD2
clone size: .
V gene: TRBV5-1
CDR3 DNA: TGCGCCAGCAGCCCGCCCGGGGGGGACGGAGACTACGAGCAGTACTTC
CDR3 protein: CASSPPGGDGDYEQYF

J gene: TRBJ1-1
D gene: .
clone size: .
V gene: TRBV6-5
CDR3 DNA: TGTGCCAGCAGACCCACACTCGGGGACACTGAAGCTTTCTTT
CDR3 protein: CASRPTLGDTEAFF

J gene: TRBJ2-1
D gene: TRBD1
clone size: .
V gene: TRBV13
CDR3 DNA: TGTGCCAGCAGCTTAGTGGGGGACAGGCTCTACAATGAGCAGTTCTTC
CDR3 protein: CASSLVGDRLYNEQFF

J gene: TRBJ1-1
D gene: .
clone size: .
V gene: TRBV18
CDR3 DNA: TGTGCCAGCTCACCATCCGCGCAGGGGAACACTGAAGCTTTCTTT
CDR3 protein: CASSPSAQGNTEAFF

J gene: TRBJ2-7
D gene: TRBD2
clone size: .
V gene: TRBV4-3
CDR3 DNA: TGCGCCAGCAGCCAAGAATTGAGCGGGAGGCAATACGAGCAGTACTTC
CDR3 protein: CASSQELSGRQYEQYF

J gene: TRBJ1-1
D gene: TRBD1
clone size: .
V gene: TRBV7-9
CDR3 DNA: TGTGCCAGCAGCTTATCAGGGGGAATCACTGAAGCTTTCTTT
CDR3 protein: CASSLSGGITEAFF

J gene: TRBJ2-5
D gene: TRBD1
clone size: .
V gene: TRBV5-1
CDR3 DNA: TGCGCCAGCAGGCCCCCGGGACAGGGGATGGAGACCCAGTACTTC
CDR3 protein: CASRPPGQGMETQYF

J gene: TRBJ2-7
D gene: .
clone size: .
V gene: TRBV7-8
CDR3 DNA: TGTGCCAGCAGCCCCGAGTACGAGCAGTACTTC
CDR3 protein: CASSPEYEQYF

J gene: TRBJ1-2
D gene: .
clone size: .
V gene: TRBV28
CDR3 DNA: TGTGCCAGCAGAGGAGGACAGTTCTATGGCTACACCTTC
CDR3 protein: CASRGGQFYGYTF

J gene: TRBJ1-2
D gene: TRBD1
clone size: .
V gene: TRBV13
CDR3 DNA: TGTGCCAGCAGCACCCCGGGACAGCCTCCTGAAGCTAACTATGGCTACACCTTC
CDR3 protein: CASSTPGQPPEANYGYTF

J gene: TRBJ1-6
D gene: .
clone size: .
V gene: TRBV27
CDR3 DNA: TGTGCCAGCAGTCCGACCTCCTGGGGGCGATCACCCCTCCACTTT
CDR3 protein: CASSPTSWGRSPLHF

J gene: TRBJ2-7
D gene: .
clone size: .
V gene: TRBV28
CDR3 DNA: TGTGCCAGCAGGCGACAGGGAGGCAACGAGCAGTACTTC
CDR3 protein: CASRRQGGNEQYF

J gene: TRBJ2-7
D gene: .
clone size: .
V gene: TRBV27
CDR3 DNA: TGTGCCAGCAGTCTCCGAGCCAGGGGAGACGAGCAGTACTTC
CDR3 protein: CASSLRARGDEQYF

J gene: TRBJ1-4
D gene: TRBD1
clone size: .
V gene: TRBV6-6
CDR3 DNA: TGTGCCAGCAGTTACGACGGACAGGACCCTAATGAAAAACTGTTTTTT
CDR3 protein: CASSYDGQDPNEKLFF

J gene: TRBJ2-5
D gene: TRBD2
clone size: .
V gene: TRBV4-2
CDR3 DNA: TGTGCCAGCAGCCAAGATAGTAGGCAAGCGGGAGACGAAGAGACCCAGTACTTC
CDR3 protein: CASSQDSRQAGDEETQYF

J gene: TRBJ2-5
D gene: TRBD1
clone size: .
V gene: TRBV7-2
CDR3 DNA: TGTGCCAGCAGCTTATCGGACAGGGCGGAGACCCAGTACTTC
CDR3 protein: CASSLSDRAETQYF

J gene: TRBJ1-1
D gene: TRBD1
clone size: .
V gene: TRBV6-5
CDR3 DNA: TGTGCCAGCACCTCACAGGGGGCGCAAACTGAAGCTTTCTTT
CDR3 protein: CASTSQGAQTEAFF

J gene: TRBJ2-3
D gene: .
clone size: .
V gene: TRBV27
CDR3 DNA: TGTGCCAGCAGTTTCGTTCCTGGGGCAGGAGATACGCAGTATTTT
CDR3 protein: CASSFVPGAGDTQYF

J gene: TRBJ2-5
D gene: .
clone size: .
V gene: TRBV19
CDR3 DNA: TGTGCCAGTAGTAAGGGGCAAGAGACCCAGTACTTC
CDR3 protein: CASSKGQETQYF

J gene: TRBJ1-2
D gene: TRBD1
clone size: .
V gene: TRBV6-5
CDR3 DNA: TGTGCCAGCAGACGACAGGGTGTTATGGGCTACACCTTC
CDR3 protein: CASRRQGVMGYTF

J gene: TRBJ2-7
D gene: TRBD2
clone size: .
V gene: TRBV7-2
CDR3 DNA: TGTGCCAGCAGCGCAGTCTTCGGACTAGCGTCTGAGCAGTACTTC
CDR3 protein: CASSAVFGLASEQYF

J gene: TRBJ1-1
D gene: .
clone size: .
V gene: TRBV27
CDR3 DNA: TGCGCCAGCAGTTGGGGAGGGGGGAGGAACACTGAAGCTTTCTTT
CDR3 protein: CASSWGGGRNTEAFF

J gene: TRBJ2-5
D gene: .
clone size: .
V gene: TRBV7-3
CDR3 DNA: TGTGCCAGCAGCCGCTGGGCTGGAGGGCAAGAGACCCAGTACTTC
CDR3 protein: CASSRWAGGQETQYF

J gene: TRBJ1-1
D gene: .
clone size: .
V gene: TRBV6-5
CDR3 DNA: TGTGCCAGCAGTTACTCACAGGGTATGCGGGCTTTCTTT
CDR3 protein: CASSYSQGMRAFF

J gene: TRBJ2-3
D gene: TRBD2
clone size: .
V gene: TRBV7-2
CDR3 DNA: TGTGCCAGCAGCTTAGCGCGCCAAGCGGGAGGGCTCAATACGCAGTATTTT
CDR3 protein: CASSLARQAGGLNTQYF

J gene: TRBJ1-1
D gene: .
clone size: .
V gene: TRBV6-4
CDR3 DNA: TGTGCCAGCAGCGCACAGGAGTACACTGAAGCTTTCTTT
CDR3 protein: CASSAQEYTEAFF

J gene: TRBJ1-2
D gene: .
clone size: .
V gene: TRBV27
CDR3 DNA: TGTGCCAGCAGTTTATTGTTGGGCAGTGAGGGCTACACCTTC
CDR3 protein: CASSLLLGSEGYTF